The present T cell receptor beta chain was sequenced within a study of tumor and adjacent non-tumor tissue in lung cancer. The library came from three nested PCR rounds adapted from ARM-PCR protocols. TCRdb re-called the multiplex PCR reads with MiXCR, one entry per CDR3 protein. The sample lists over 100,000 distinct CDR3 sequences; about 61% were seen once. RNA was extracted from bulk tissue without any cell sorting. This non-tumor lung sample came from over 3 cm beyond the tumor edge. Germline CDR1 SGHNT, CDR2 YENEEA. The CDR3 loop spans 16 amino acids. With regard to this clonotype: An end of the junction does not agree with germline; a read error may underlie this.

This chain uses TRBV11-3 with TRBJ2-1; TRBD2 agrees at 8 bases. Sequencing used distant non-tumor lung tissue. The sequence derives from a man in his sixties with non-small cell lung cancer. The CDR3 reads CANSSYSEAGDNEQFF. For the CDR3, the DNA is TGTGCCAACAGCTCATACTCGGAAGCGGGGGACAATGAGCAGTTCTTT.